Sequencing of this T cell receptor beta chain was carried out in a study of cytotoxic CD8 clonotypes in ibrutinib-treated CLL. Comment on this clone: What it binds is unknown.

Overall study results and limits: Higher circulating CD8+ T-cell counts strongly accompanied higher baseline clonality, above age-matched healthy donors.

This CDR3 has 15 residues. Germline assignment: CDR1 LNHDA and CDR2 SQIVND (reference sequence). Trimming cost V 5 bases and J 13 bases, with 24 bases left between them. The sequencing depth, 1 in 200,000 to 1 in 1 million T cells, was the target. The assay was immunoSEQ multiplex PCR, and TCRdb's table has in-frame clones only and misses some. Among roughly 330,000 clones listed, over 60% were seen once. The chain recombines TRBV19 with TRBJ2-4; a weak D match, TRBD1 (6 bases). The sequencing here drew on PBMCs, taken after 36 months of ibrutinib treatment. This clonotype was sampled from a human donor with chronic lymphocytic leukemia. CDR3 sequence (DNA): TGTGCCAGTAGTTTCCGGACAGATAGTTTTGTTCCCCAGTACTTC. Encoded protein: CASSFRTDSFVPQYF.